A selection of T cell receptor beta chains follows, all from one sample in a study of T-cell reconstitution after alpha-beta-depleted transplantation in children. One entry per CDR3 protein results from TCRdb running MiXCR on the PCR reads. The data contain about 600,000 distinct CDR3 sequences, about 10% of them singletons. This material consisted of PBMCs from the stem cell graft donor, taken from the stem cell graft. Receptors originate from a human donor who donated a stem cell graft to a child with acute myeloid leukemia. Each CDR3 is given with its conserved first and last residue.

TRBJ1-2 | 11 | TRBV6-6 | CASSPASGYTF
TRBJ2-1 | 14 | TRBV30 | CAWTGGSSYNEQFF
TRBJ2-7 | 15 | TRBV15 | CATSGHRDYLQEQYF
TRBJ2-5 | 15 | TRBV5-1 | CASSLVAGKQETQYF
TRBJ2-4 | 14 | TRBV29-1 | CSALTSGGKNIQYF
TRBJ2-1 | 17 | TRBV12-3/TRBV12-4 | CASSGRGGGSSYNEQFF
TRBJ2-7 | 13 | TRBV30 | CAWSVGGPGEQYF
TRBJ1-2 | 12 | TRBV20-1 | CKPTGLNYGYTF
TRBJ2-1 | 15 | TRBV20-1 | CSASRRPSSYNEQFF
TRBJ1-4 | 13 | TRBV20-1 | CSARGGQNEKLFF
TRBJ2-7 | 16 | TRBV28 | CASSPLEDSGLYEQYF
TRBJ1-2 | 15 | TRBV3-1 | CASSQGRQANYGYTF
TRBJ2-6 | 18 | TRBV28 | CASSSQGPGSSGANVLTF
TRBJ2-7 | 14 | TRBV6-2/TRBV6-3 | CASSYGGTYYEQYF
TRBJ2-1 | 16 | TRBV20-1 | CSAARSGTAVRDEQFF
TRBJ2-3 | 14 | TRBV11-2 | CASSLFGGTDTQYF
TRBJ2-3 | 16 | TRBV11-2 | CASSLVGGRAADTQYF
TRBJ2-1 | 19 | TRBV5-1 | CASSLADGFRDRAYNEQFF
TRBJ2-2 | 13 | TRBV5-1 | CASSNPGTGELFF
TRBJ1-3 | 18 | TRBV20-1 | CSARDIRPGGVRGNTIYF
TRBJ1-1 | 17 | TRBV4-3 | CASSRAVTGVSSTEAFF
TRBJ2-1 | 11 | TRBV29-1 | CSVEGDGEQFF
TRBJ1-1 | 13 | TRBV5-1 | CASSPGRNIEAFF
TRBJ1-1 | 13 | TRBV6-5 | CASSYSKGLGTFF
TRBJ1-1 | 13 | TRBV30 | CAWQAHGNTEAFF
TRBJ1-3 | 14 | TRBV20-1 | CSAGDRGRGNTIYF
TRBJ2-6 | 14 | TRBV29-1 | CSVPGGEGANVLTF
TRBJ2-3 | 15 | TRBV28 | CASTSGGAGTDTQYF
TRBJ2-5 | 14 | TRBV6-1 | CASSPDRVKWTQYF
TRBJ2-3 | 14 | TRBV16 | CASSPTSPTDTQYF
TRBJ2-1 | 16 | TRBV6-1 | CASSESRRALSNEQFF
TRBJ2-7 | 15 | TRBV6-1 | CASSDDAGGCYEQYF
TRBJ1-6 | 12 | TRBV15 | CATSSLGDSQCF
TRBJ2-2 | 17 | TRBV10-3 | CAISESIGRLRVGELFF
TRBJ2-5 | 15 | TRBV20-1 | CSAREASPGRRPQYF
TRBJ2-5 | 12 | TRBV12-3/TRBV12-4 | CASSLGAATQYF
TRBJ2-6 | 18 | TRBV20-1 | CSARVVGTGRTGANVLTF
TRBJ2-3 | 14 | TRBV12-3/TRBV12-4 | CASRVAGGTDTQYF
TRBJ2-1 | 14 | TRBV11-3 | CASIQLATYNEQFF
TRBJ2-5 | 15 | TRBV7-2 | CASSLGGAGEETQYF
TRBJ2-2 | 15 | TRBV5-1 | CASSPSGRATGELFF
TRBJ2-1 | 17 | TRBV27 | CASSRQVGTSSYNEQFF
TRBJ1-2 | 14 | TRBV12-3/TRBV12-4 | CASSGQGGNYGYTF
TRBJ2-1 | 14 | TRBV29-1 | CSVAFGGNYNEQFF